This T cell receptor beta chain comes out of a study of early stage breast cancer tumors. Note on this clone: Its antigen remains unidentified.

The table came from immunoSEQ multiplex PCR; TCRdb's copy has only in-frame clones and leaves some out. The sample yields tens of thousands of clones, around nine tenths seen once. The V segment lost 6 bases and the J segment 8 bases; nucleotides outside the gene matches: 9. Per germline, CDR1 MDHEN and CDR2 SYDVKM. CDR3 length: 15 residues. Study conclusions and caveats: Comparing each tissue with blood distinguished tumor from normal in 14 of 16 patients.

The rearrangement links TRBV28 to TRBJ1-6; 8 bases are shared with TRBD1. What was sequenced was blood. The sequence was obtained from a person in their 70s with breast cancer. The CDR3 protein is CASRSAGQGHSPLHF. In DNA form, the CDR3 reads TGTGCCAGCAGGTCCGCAGGACAGGGCCATTCACCCCTCCACTTT.